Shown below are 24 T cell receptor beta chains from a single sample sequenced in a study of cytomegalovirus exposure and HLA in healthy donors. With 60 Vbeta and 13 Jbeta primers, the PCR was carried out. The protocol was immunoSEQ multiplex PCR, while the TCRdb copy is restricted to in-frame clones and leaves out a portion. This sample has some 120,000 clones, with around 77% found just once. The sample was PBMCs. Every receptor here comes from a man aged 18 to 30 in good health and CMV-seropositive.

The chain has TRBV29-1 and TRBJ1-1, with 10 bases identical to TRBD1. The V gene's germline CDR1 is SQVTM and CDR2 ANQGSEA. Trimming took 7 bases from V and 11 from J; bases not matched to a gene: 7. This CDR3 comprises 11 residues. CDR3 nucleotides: TGCAGCGCTCGGGACAGGGGAAGTGCTTTCTTT. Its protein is CSARDRGSAFF.

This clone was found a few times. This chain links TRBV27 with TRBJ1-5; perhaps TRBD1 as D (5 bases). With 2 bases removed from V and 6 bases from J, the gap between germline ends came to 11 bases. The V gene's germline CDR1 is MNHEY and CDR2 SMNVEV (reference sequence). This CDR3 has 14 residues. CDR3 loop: CASSLGGGSQPQHF. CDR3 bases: TGTGCCAGCAGTTTAGGGGGAGGATCTCAGCCCCAGCATTTT.

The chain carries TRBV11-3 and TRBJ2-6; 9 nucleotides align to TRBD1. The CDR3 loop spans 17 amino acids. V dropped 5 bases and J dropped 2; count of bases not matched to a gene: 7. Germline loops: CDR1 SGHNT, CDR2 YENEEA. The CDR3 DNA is TGTGCCAGCAGCCGGGGACAGGGTAGGGCTGGGGCCAACGTCCTGACTTTC. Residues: CASSRGQGRAGANVLTF.

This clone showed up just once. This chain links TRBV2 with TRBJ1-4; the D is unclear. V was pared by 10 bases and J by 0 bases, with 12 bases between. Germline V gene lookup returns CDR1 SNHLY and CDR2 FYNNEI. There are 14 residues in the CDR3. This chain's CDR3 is CATTESPTNEKLFF. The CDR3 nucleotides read TGTGCCACCACAGAGTCCCCAACTAATGAAAAACTGTTTTTT. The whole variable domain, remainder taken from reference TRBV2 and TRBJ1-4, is EPEVTQTPSHQVTQMGQEVILRCVPISNHLYFYWYRQILGQKVEFLVSFYNNEISEKSEIFDDQFSVERPDGSNFTLKIRSTKLEDSAMYFCATTESPTNEKLFFGSGTQLSVL.

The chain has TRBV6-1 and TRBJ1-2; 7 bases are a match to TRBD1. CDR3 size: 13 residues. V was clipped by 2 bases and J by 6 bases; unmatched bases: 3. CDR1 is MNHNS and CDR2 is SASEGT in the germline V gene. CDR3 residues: CASSETGADGYTF. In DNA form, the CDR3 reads TGTGCCAGCAGTGAAACAGGGGCCGATGGCTACACCTTC.

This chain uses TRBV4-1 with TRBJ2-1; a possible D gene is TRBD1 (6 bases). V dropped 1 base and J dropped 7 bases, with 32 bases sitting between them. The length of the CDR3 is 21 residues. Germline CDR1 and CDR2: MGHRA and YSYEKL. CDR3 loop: CASSQGGKRGQGKHTGNEQFF. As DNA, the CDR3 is TGCGCCAGCAGCCAAGGGGGCAAGAGGGGTCAGGGAAAACACACAGGGAATGAGCAGTTCTTC.

The CDR3 DNA reads as TGCGCCAGCAAGAAACAGGCCGAGGATGAAAAACTGTTTTTT. Protein sequence: CASKKQAEDEKLFF. The rearrangement links TRBV5-1 to TRBJ1-4, with D perhaps matching TRBD1 (5 bases). The CDR3 totals 14 residues. CDR1 and CDR2 (germline): SGHRS, YFSETQ. Trimming cost V 6 bases and J 6 bases, with 15 bases left between them.

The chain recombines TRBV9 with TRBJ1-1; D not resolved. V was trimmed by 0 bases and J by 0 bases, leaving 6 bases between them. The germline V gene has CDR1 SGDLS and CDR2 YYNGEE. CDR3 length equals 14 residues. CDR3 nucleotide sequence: TGTGCCAGCAGCGTAGTACATCTGAACACTGAAGCTTTCTTT. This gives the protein CASSVVHLNTEAFF. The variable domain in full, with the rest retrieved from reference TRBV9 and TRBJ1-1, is DSGVTQTPKHLITATGQRVTLRCSPRSGDLSVYWYQQSLDQGLQFLIQYYNGEERAKGNILERFSAQQFPDLHSELNLSSLELGDSALYFCASSVVHLNTEAFFGQGTRLTVV.

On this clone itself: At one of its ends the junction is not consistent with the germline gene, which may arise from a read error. CDR3 amino acids: CSVEEVSGANGLTF. CDR3 bases: TGCAGCGTTGAAGAGGTGTCAGGGGCCAACGGCCTGACTTTC. V is TRBV29-1 and J is TRBJ2-6, with TRBD1 as a possible D gene (6 bases). This CDR3 comprises 14 residues. Germline values: CDR1 SQVTM, CDR2 ANQGSEA.

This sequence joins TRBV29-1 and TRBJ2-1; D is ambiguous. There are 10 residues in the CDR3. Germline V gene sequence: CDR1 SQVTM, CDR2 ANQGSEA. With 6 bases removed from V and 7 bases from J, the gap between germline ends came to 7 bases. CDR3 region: CSVFSNEQFF. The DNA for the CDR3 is TGCAGCGTGTTCAGTAATGAGCAGTTCTTC.

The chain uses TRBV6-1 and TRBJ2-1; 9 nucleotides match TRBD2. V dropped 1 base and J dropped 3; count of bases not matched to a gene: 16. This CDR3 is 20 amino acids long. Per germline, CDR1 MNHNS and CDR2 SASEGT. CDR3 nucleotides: TGTGCCAGCAGTGAAGTGGCCCCACCCGAAAGACTAGCGGTCTACAATGAGCAGTTCTTC. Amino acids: CASSEVAPPERLAVYNEQFF.

The CDR3 DNA is TGTGCCAGCAGTGAGGGACAGGGACTCTATGGCTACACCTTC. Encoded protein: CASSEGQGLYGYTF. The gene calls are TRBV6-5 and TRBJ1-2; the match to TRBD1 covers 9 bases. Looked up from germline, CDR1 is MNHEY and CDR2 is SVGAGI. There are 14 residues in the CDR3. Losses at the gene ends were 5 bases for V and 4 bases for J; bases not matched to a gene: 5.

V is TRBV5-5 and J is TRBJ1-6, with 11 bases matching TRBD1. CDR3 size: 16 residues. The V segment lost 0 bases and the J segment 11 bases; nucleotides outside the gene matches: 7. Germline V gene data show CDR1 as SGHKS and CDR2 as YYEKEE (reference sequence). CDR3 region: CASSLAGTGGFAPLHF. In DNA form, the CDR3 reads TGTGCCAGCAGCTTGGCCGGGACAGGGGGTTTCGCACCCCTCCACTTT. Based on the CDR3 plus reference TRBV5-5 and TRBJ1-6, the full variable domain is DAGVTQSPTHLIKTRGQQVTLRCSPISGHKSVSWYQQVLGQGPQFIFQYYEKEERGRGNFPDRFSARQFPNYSSELNVNALLLGDSALYLCASSLAGTGGFAPLHFGNGTRLTVT.

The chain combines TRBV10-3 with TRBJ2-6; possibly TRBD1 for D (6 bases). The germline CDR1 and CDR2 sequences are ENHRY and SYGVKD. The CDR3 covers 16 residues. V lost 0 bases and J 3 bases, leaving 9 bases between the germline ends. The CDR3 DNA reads TGTGCCATCAGTGAGTCGGGCAGGGGTGGGGCCAACGTCCTGACTTTC. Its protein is CAISESGRGGANVLTF.

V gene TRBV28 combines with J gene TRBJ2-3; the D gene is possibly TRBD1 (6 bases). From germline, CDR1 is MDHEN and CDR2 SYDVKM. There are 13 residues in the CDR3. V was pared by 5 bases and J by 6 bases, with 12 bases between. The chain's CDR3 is CASSGRGLDTQYF. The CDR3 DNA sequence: TGTGCCAGCAGTGGTAGGGGGTTGGATACGCAGTATTTT.

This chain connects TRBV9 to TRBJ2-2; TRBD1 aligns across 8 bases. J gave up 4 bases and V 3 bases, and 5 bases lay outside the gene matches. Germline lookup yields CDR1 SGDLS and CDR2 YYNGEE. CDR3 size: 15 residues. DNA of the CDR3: TGTGCCAGCAGCGCCCGGACAGGGTTCACCGGGGAGCTGTTTTTT. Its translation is CASSARTGFTGELFF.

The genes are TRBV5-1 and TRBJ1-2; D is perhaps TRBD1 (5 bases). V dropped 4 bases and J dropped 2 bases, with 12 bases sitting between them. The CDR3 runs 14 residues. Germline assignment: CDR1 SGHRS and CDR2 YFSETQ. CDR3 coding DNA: TGCGCCAGCAGCAGGGGTCAGACAAACTATGGCTACACCTTC. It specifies CASSRGQTNYGYTF.

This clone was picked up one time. In DNA form, the CDR3 reads TGTGCCAGCAGCTTAGGAAAACAGGGAGGGAGTTCACCCCTCCACTTT. Its protein is CASSLGKQGGSSPLHF. This chain uses TRBV5-5 with TRBJ1-6; perhaps TRBD1 as D (6 bases). V was trimmed by 2 bases and J by 9 bases, leaving 18 bases between them. This CDR3 has 16 residues. Germline CDR1 reads SGHKS; CDR2 reads YYEKEE (reference sequence).

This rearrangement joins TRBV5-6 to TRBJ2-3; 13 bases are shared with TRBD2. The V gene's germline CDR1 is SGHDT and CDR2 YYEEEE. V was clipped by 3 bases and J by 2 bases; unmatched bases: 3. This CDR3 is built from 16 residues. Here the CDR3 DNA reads TGTGCCAGCAGCTATACTAGCGGGAGGGCCACAGATACGCAGTATTTT. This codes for CASSYTSGRATDTQYF.

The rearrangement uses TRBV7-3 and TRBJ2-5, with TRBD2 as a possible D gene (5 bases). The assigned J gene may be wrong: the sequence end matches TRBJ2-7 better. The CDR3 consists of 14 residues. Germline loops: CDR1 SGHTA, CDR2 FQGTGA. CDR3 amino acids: CASSPEGDPYEQYF. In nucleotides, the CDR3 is TGTGCCAGCAGCCCCGAGGGCGATCCCTACGAGCAGTACTTC.

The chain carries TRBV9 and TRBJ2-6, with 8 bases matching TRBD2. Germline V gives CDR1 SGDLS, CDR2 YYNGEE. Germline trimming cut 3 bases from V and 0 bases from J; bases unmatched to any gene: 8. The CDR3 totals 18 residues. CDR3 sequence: CASSGTGTSVSGANVLTF. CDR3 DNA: TGTGCCAGCAGCGGTACCGGGACTAGTGTCTCTGGGGCCAACGTCCTGACTTTC.

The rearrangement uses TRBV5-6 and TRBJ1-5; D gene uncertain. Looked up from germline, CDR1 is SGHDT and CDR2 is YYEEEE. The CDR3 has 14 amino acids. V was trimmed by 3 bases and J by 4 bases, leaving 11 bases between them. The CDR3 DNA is TGTGCCAGCAGCTCCTTGGCCGAAAATCAGCCCCAGCATTTT. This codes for CASSSLAENQPQHF.

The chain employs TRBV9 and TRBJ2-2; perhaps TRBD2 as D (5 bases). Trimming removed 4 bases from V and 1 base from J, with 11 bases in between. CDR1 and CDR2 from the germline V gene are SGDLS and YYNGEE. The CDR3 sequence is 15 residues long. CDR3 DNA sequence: TGTGCCAGCAGCCGGAGGACCGGGAACACCGGGGAGCTGTTTTTT. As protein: CASSRRTGNTGELFF.

The chain's CDR3 is CASIKGAGSNYGYTF. Here the CDR3 DNA reads TGTGCCAGCATTAAGGGAGCCGGGTCTAACTATGGCTACACCTTC. The chain carries TRBV9 and TRBJ1-2; D is unresolved. The CDR3 contains 15 residues. Between the trimmed V and J ends, which lost 6 bases and 0 bases, there was a span of 15 bases. Germline V lookup: CDR1 SGDLS, CDR2 YYNGEE.